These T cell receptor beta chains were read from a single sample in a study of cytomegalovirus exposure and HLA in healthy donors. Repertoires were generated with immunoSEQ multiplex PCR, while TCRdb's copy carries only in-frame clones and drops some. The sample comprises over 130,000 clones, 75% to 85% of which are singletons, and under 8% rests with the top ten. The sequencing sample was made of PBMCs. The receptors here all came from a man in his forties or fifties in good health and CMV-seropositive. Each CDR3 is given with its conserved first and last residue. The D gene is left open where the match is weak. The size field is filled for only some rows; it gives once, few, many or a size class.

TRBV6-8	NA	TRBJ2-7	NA	CASISLRTGGRARLAASSYEQYF	TGTGCCAGCATCTCACTAAGGACAGGGGGACGGGCAAGACTAGCGGCCTCCTCCTACGAGCAGTACTTC
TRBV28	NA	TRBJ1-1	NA	CASTREIEAFF	TGTGCCAGCACAAGAGAGATTGAAGCTTTCTTT
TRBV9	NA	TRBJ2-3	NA	CASSAGTDTQYF	TGTGCCAGCAGCGCTGGCACAGATACGCAGTATTTT
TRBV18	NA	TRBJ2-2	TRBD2	CASSPPFSGVNTGELFF	TGTGCCAGCTCACCACCGTTCAGCGGGGTTAACACCGGGGAGCTGTTTTTT
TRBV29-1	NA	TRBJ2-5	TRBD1	CSVPPGQGMGETQYF	TGCAGCGTTCCTCCGGGACAGGGGATGGGGGAGACCCAGTACTTC
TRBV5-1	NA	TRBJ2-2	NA	CASLLGTTNTGELFF	TGCGCCAGCCTTCTAGGGACAACGAACACCGGGGAGCTGTTTTTT
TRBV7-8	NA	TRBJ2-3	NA	CASSLRLVPTDTQYF	TGTGCCAGCAGCTTACGACTTGTCCCCACAGATACGCAGTATTTT
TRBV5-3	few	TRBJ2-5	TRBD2	CARSGDTSVIETQYF	TGTGCCAGAAGCGGGGATACTAGCGTAATAGAGACCCAGTACTTC
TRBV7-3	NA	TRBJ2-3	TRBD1	CASSLTLQGADTQYF	TGTGCCAGCAGCTTAACGTTACAGGGGGCAGATACGCAGTATTTT
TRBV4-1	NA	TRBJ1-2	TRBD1	CASSQGGTGTRSGYTF	TGCGCCAGCAGCCAAGGGGGGACAGGAACGCGGAGTGGCTACACCTTC
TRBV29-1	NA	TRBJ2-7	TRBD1	CSVGTGGYEQYF	TGCAGCGTTGGGACAGGGGGCTACGAGCAGTACTTC
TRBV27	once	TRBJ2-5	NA	CASSLGPGETQYF	TGTGCCAGCAGTTTAGGGCCGGGGGAGACCCAGTACTTC
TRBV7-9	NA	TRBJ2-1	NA	CSSSRESSEQFF	TGTTCCAGCTCAAGGGAGAGCTCGGAGCAGTTCTTC
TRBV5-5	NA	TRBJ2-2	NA	CASSSRIANTGELFF	TGTGCCAGCAGCTCCCGAATAGCGAACACCGGGGAGCTGTTTTTT
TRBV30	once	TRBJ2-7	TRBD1	CAWSRYGQGPYEQYF	TGTGCCTGGAGTCGATATGGACAGGGCCCCTACGAGCAGTACTTC
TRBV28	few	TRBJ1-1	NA	CASSRVQDAEAFF	TGTGCCAGCAGCAGGGTCCAAGACGCTGAAGCTTTCTTT
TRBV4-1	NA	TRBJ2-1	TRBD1	CASSLTGAEQFF	TGCGCCAGCAGCCTGACAGGGGCCGAGCAGTTCTTC
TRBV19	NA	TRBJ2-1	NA	CASSTDDFEQFF	TGTGCCAGTAGTACCGACGACTTCGAGCAGTTCTTC
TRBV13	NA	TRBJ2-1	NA	CADGAGVYNEQFF	TGTGCCGACGGGGCAGGGGTCTACAATGAGCAGTTCTTC
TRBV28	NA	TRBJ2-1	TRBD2	CASTYYRASGQFF	TGTGCCAGCACCTACTACCGGGCTAGCGGGCAGTTCTTC
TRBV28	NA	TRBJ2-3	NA	CASSLFKVFAQGGADTQYF	TGTGCCAGCAGTTTATTTAAGGTTTTTGCACAGGGCGGTGCAGATACGCAGTATTTT
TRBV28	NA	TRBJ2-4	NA	CASSWSQVAKNIQYF	TGTGCCAGCAGTTGGTCGCAGGTAGCCAAAAACATTCAGTACTTC
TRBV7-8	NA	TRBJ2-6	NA	CASSLADQGTGANVLTF	TGTGCCAGCAGCTTAGCGGATCAGGGTACTGGGGCCAACGTCCTGACTTTC
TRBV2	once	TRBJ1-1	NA	CASGNRASEAFF	TGTGCCAGCGGGAACAGGGCTTCTGAAGCTTTCTTT
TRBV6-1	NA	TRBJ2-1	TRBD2	CASMRQDGGAEQFF	TGTGCCAGCATGAGACAGGACGGGGGGGCTGAGCAGTTCTTC
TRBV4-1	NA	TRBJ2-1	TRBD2	CASSQPTSGRSFEQFF	TGCGCCAGCAGCCAACCTACTAGCGGGAGATCGTTTGAGCAGTTCTTC
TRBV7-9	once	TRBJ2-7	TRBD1	CASRQGAYEQYF	TGTGCCAGCAGACAGGGGGCCTACGAGCAGTACTTC
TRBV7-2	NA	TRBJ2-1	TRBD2	CASSPGRGYNEQFF	TGTGCCAGCAGCCCGGGGAGGGGCTACAATGAGCAGTTCTTC
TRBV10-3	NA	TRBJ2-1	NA	CAISEGGTYNEQFF	TGTGCCATCAGTGAGGGCGGGACCTACAATGAGCAGTTCTTC
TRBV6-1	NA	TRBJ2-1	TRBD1	CASSEARTGAGVQFF	TGTGCCAGCAGTGAAGCACGGACAGGGGCTGGAGTGCAGTTCTTC
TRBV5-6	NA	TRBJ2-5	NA	CASSLGPGSETQYF	TGTGCCAGCAGCCTTGGGCCCGGGAGTGAGACCCAGTACTTC
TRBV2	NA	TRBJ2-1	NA	CASSDEGTNEQFF	TGTGCCAGCAGTGATGAGGGTACCAATGAGCAGTTCTTC
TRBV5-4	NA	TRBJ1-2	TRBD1	CASSLDRGYGYTF	TGTGCCAGCAGCCTCGACAGGGGCTATGGCTACACCTTC
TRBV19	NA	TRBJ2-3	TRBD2	CASSLTSGGGTDTQYF	TGTGCCAGTAGTTTGACTAGCGGGGGTGGCACAGATACGCAGTATTTT
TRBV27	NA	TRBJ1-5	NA	CASSFRYSNQPQHF	TGTGCCAGCAGTTTCAGATATAGCAATCAGCCCCAGCATTTT
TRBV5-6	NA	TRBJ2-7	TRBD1	CASSLDGTGGNSEQYF	TGTGCCAGCAGCTTGGACGGGACAGGAGGGAACAGCGAGCAGTACTTC
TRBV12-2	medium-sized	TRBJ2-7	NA	CASRLGCGAPYEQYF	TGTGCAAGTCGCTTAGGTTGTGGGGCCCCCTACGAGCAGTACTTC
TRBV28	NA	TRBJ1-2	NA	CASRAGGPYGYTF	TGTGCCAGCCGAGCGGGGGGTCCTTATGGCTACACCTTC
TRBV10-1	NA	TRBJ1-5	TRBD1	CASRLRGTGDNQPQHF	TGCGCCAGCAGGCTTAGAGGGACAGGCGACAATCAGCCCCAGCATTTT
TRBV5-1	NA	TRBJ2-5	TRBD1	CASSLEGRGQETQYF	TGCGCCAGCAGCTTGGAAGGCAGGGGGCAGGAGACCCAGTACTTC
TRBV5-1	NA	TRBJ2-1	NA	CASSLSHSYNEQFF	TGCGCCAGCAGCCTTAGCCACTCCTACAATGAGCAGTTCTTC
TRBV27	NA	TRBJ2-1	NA	CASSNVLFRGSSSYNEQFF	TGTGCCAGCAGTAATGTCTTATTTCGGGGGTCTAGCTCCTACAATGAGCAGTTCTTC
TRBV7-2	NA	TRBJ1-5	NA	CASSSGQGPYSNQPQHF	TGTGCCAGCAGTAGCGGACAAGGTCCTTATAGCAATCAGCCCCAGCATTTT
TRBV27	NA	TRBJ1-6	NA	CASSLLPPTGRAYNSPLHF	TGTGCCAGCAGTTTATTACCCCCGACAGGAAGAGCCTATAATTCACCCCTCCACTTT
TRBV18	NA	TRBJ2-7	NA	CASSPLLDSYEQYF	TGTGCCAGCTCACCACTACTAGACTCCTACGAGCAGTACTTC
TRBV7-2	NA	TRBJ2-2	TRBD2	CASSFTSGNTGELFF	TGTGCCAGCAGCTTTACTAGCGGGAACACCGGGGAGCTGTTTTTT
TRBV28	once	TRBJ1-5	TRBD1	CASTPGQGDQPQHF	TGTGCCAGCACCCCGGGACAGGGCGATCAGCCCCAGCATTTT
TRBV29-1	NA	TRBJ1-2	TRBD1	CSVERQGYYGYTF	TGCAGCGTTGAAAGACAGGGCTACTATGGCTACACCTTC
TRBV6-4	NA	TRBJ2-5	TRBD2	CASSDGTSGSQTQYF	TGTGCCAGCAGTGACGGGACTAGCGGGAGTCAGACCCAGTACTTC
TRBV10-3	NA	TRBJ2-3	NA	CAISDRDLSTDTQYF	TGTGCCATCAGTGATCGGGACTTGAGCACAGATACGCAGTATTTT
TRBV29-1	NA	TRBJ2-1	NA	CSVGGRGYEQFF	TGCAGCGTGGGGGGTCGGGGGTATGAGCAGTTCTTC
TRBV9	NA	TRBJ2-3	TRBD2	CASRPTSGSSDTQYF	TGTGCCAGCAGGCCCACTAGCGGGAGCTCGGATACGCAGTATTTT
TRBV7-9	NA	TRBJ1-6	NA	CSSSLGGLGSHSPLHF	TGTTCCAGCAGCTTAGGAGGGTTGGGGTCGCATTCACCCCTCCACTTT